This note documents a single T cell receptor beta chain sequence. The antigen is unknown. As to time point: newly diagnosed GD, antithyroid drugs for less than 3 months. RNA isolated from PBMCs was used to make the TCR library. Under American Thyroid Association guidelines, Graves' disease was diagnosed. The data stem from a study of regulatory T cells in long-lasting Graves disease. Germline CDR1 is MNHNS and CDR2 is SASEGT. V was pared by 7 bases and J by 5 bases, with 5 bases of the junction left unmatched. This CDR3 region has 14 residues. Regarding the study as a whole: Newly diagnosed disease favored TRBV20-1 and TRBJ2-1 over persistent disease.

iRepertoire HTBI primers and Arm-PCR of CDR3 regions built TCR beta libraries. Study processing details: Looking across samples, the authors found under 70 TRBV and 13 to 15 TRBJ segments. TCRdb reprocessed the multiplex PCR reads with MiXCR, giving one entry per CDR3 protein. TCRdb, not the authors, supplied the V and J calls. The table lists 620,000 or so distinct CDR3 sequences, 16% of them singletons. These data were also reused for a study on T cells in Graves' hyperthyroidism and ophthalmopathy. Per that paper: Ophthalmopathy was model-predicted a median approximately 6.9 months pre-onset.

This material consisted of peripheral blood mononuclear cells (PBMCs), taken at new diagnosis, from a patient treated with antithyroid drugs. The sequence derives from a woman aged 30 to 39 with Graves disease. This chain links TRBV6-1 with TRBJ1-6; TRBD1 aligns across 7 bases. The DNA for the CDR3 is TGTGCCAGCACCACCGGGACAGATAATTCACCCCTCCACTTT. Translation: CASTTGTDNSPLHF.